This paragraph covers one TCR beta chain sequence. Its antigen is still unknown. This entry is derived from a study of shared clonotypes between healthy human individuals. Study results and caveats: Despite large depth, rarefaction showed incomplete sorted-subset sequencing. Naive subsets generally exceeded memory subsets in estimated richness.

The CDR3 loop spans 17 amino acids. Losses at the gene ends were 6 bases for V and 6 bases for J; bases not matched to a gene: 13. CDR1 and CDR2 from the germline V gene are MDHEN and SYDVKM. At deep level, the assay was performed. The repertoire was sequenced with immunoSEQ multiplex PCR; TCRdb's copy has only in-frame clones and lacks some. The repertoire consists of hundreds of thousands of clones, with around four fifths occurring once and the leading ten covering about 1.8%. This receptor was obtained from a woman aged 25 to 39 in good health. Sequencing was carried out using memory CD4+ T cells sorted from blood. Subset specified: CD45RA-negative fraction. The chain has TRBV28 and TRBJ2-5; 13 nucleotides match TRBD2. CDR3 nucleotide sequence: TGTGCCAGCAGCAGGGGTACTAGCGGGAGGGTTAGTAAGACCCAGTACTTC. Protein sequence: CASSRGTSGRVSKTQYF.